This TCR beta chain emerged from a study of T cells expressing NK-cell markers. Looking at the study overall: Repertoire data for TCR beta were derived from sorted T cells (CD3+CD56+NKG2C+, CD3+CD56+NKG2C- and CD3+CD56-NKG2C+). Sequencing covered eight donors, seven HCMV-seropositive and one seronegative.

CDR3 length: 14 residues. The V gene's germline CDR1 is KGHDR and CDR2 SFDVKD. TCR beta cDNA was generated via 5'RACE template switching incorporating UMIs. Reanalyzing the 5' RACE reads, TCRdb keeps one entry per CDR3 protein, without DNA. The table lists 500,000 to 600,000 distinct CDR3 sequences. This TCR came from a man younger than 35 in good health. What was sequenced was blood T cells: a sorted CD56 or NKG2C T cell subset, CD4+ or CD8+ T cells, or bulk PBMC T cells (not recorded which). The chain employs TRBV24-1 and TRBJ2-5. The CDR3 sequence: CATSDRATTETQYF.